Below, one T cell receptor (beta chain) is given with its context. The CDR3 consists of 13 residues. Germline assignment: CDR1 SGHDT and CDR2 YYEEEE. The junction had 5 bases not matched to a gene; V was cut back by 4 bases and J by 5 bases. TCRdb's table, derived via immunoSEQ multiplex PCR, lists solely in-frame clones and lacks some. The sample contains about 51,000 clones, about nine tenths of which appear only once. This record belongs to a study of OX40 agonist ivuxolimab in advanced cancers. On the study more broadly: Checkpoint inhibitors had been given previously to under 50% of patients. Partial responses occurred in three patients (one hepatocellular carcinoma, two cutaneous melanoma).

Sample: CD4+ or CD8+ T cells sorted from blood, taken in a trial of the OX40 agonist ivuxolimab. The sequence came from an adult with an advanced solid tumor such as melanoma, head and neck, liver or kidney cancer. The J gene is TRBJ2-5, the V gene TRBV5-6, with 7 nucleotides matching TRBD1. The CDR3 bases are TGTGCCAGCAGCCCCGGGACAGTGGAGACCCAGTACTTC. Protein: CASSPGTVETQYF.